What follows are 20 T cell receptor beta chains derived from one specimen sequenced in a study of T-cell reconstitution after alpha-beta-depleted transplantation in children. Using unique molecular identifiers, the investigators prepared the TCRbeta library. MiXCR, run by TCRdb on the PCR reads, gives a single entry per CDR3 protein. Among around 440,000 distinct CDR3 sequences listed, roughly a tenth were seen once. The specimen comprised PBMCs, sampled before TCRalphabeta/CD19-depleted stem cell transplant. Source of these receptors: a child aged 2-15 years with inherited bone marrow failure, due to receive a stem cell transplant.

The chain combines TRBV7-9 with TRBJ2-1; D is perhaps TRBD1 (5 bases). CDR1 and CDR2 (germline): SEHNR, FQNEAQ (reference sequence). V lost 5 bases to trimming and J lost 8 bases, with 13 bases between them. The CDR3 has 13 residues. CDR3 sequence: CASSRREFDEQFF. The CDR3 coding sequence is TGTGCCAGCAGCCGCAGGGAATTCGATGAGCAGTTCTTC.

In its sample, this clonotype was seen a few times. The V gene is TRBV5-1, the J gene TRBJ2-2; D perhaps matches TRBD2 (6 bases). Germline V gives CDR1 SGHRS, CDR2 YFSETQ. The CDR3 consists of 14 residues. Between the trimmed V and J ends, which lost 4 bases and 3 bases, there was a span of 10 bases. CDR3 sequence: CASSTGGDTGELFF. The CDR3 bases are TGCGCCAGCAGCACTGGAGGGGACACCGGGGAGCTGTTTTTT.

Many counts were recorded for this clonotype. This rearrangement joins TRBV4-3 to TRBJ2-1, with unresolved D. This CDR3 is 15 amino acids long. V was pared by 1 base and J by 2 bases, with 9 bases between. CDR1 is LGHNA and CDR2 is YSLEER in the germline V gene. The CDR3 coding sequence is TGCGCCAGCAGCCAAGGTGCCGGACCCTACAATGAGCAGTTCTTC. Translated, it gives CASSQGAGPYNEQFF.

This clonotype was seen repeatedly, ten times or more. The chain is built from TRBV30 and TRBJ2-6; a possible D gene is TRBD2 (6 bases). Germline V CDR1 and CDR2: GTSNPN, SVGIG (reference sequence). The CDR3 is made up of 15 amino acids. The CDR3 DNA reads as TGTGCATGCGGGGAACCTAGCACTGGGGCCAACGTCCTGACTTTC. As protein: CACGEPSTGANVLTF.

With regard to this clonotype: A much bigger clone sits one base away, suggesting this may be a read error. The V gene is TRBV29-1, the J gene TRBJ2-1, with D possibly matching TRBD2 (6 bases). CDR3 length equals 11 residues. V was clipped by 4 bases and J by 9 bases, with 10 bases between them. Germline loops: CDR1 SQVTM, CDR2 ANQGSEA. CDR3 DNA: TGCAGCGTTGTCCGGGACTCTGAGCAGTTCTTC. It translates to CSVVRDSEQFF.

This clonotype showed up many times. This sequence joins TRBV4-1 and TRBJ1-6; D gene uncertain. The germline gives CDR1 MGHRA, CDR2 YSYEKL. The CDR3 runs 13 residues. Trimming shortened V by 1 base and J by 10 bases, and 8 bases separated the two germline ends. CDR3 in amino acids: CASSQAAESPLHF. DNA of the CDR3: TGCGCCAGCAGCCAAGCTGCGGAATCACCCCTCCACTTT.

Turning to this clonotype: A read error may account for a junction end that differs from germline. V gene TRBV30 combines with J gene TRBJ1-1; D is perhaps TRBD1 (6 bases). CDR1 is GTSNPN, CDR2 SVGIG, per germline (reference sequence). CDR3 size: 14 residues. CDR3 loop: CAWIWGPMNTEALF. The CDR3, as DNA: TGTGCCTGGATTTGGGGGCCCATGAACACTGAAGCTCTCTTT.

The table lists this clonotype with many counts. The chain employs TRBV20-1 and TRBJ2-7, with D possibly called TRBD1 or TRBD2 (5 bases each). This CDR3 has 14 amino acids. The V end was cut by 2 bases, the J end by 2 bases, with 13 bases between. The germline V gene encodes CDR1 DFQATT and CDR2 SNEGSKA (reference sequence). Here the CDR3 reads CSARRDLNAYEQYF. The CDR3 bases are TGCAGTGCTAGACGGGACCTCAACGCCTACGAGCAGTACTTC.

This clonotype appeared many times. The chain links TRBV12-3 or TRBV12-4 to TRBJ1-1; D gene uncertain. With 1 base removed from V and 2 bases from J, the gap between germline ends came to 8 bases. This CDR3 has 14 amino acids. The chain's CDR3 is CASSLEDFNTEAFF. DNA of the CDR3: TGTGCCAGCAGTTTAGAGGACTTCAACACTGAAGCTTTCTTT.

This clonotype was counted many times. This CDR3 is CASSFRLGGIDNEQFF. CDR3 nucleotides: TGTGCCAGCAGCTTTCGACTGGGAGGGATAGACAATGAGCAGTTCTTC. J is TRBJ2-1 and V is TRBV7-8; 7 bases are a match to TRBD2. From germline, CDR1 is SGHVS and CDR2 FQNEAQ. With 3 bases clipped from V and 5 bases from J, the junction kept 10 bases outside the gene matches. This CDR3 comprises 16 residues.

This clonotype was detected many times. A junction boundary mismatches the germline segment, possibly from a read error. The gene calls are TRBV6-5 and TRBJ2-1; no firm D call. The length of the CDR3 is 14 residues. CDR1 and CDR2 (germline): MNHEY, SVGAGI. The CDR3, as DNA: TGTGCCAGCAGTTACTCCGCCAATCCCCCCAGAGAGGTCTTC. This codes for CASSYSANPPREVF.

This clonotype was recorded many times. The chain carries TRBV12-3 or TRBV12-4 and TRBJ1-2; D not certain. V was cut by 2 bases and J by 6 bases, with 7 bases left in between. There are 12 residues in the CDR3. For the CDR3, the DNA is TGTGCCAGCAGTTTATTCCTGGATGGCTACACCTTC. It translates to CASSLFLDGYTF.

In this sample, this clonotype turned up many times. The chain is built from TRBV27 and TRBJ2-1; 7 bases agree with TRBD2. V lost 3 bases to trimming and J lost 3 bases; unmatched junction nucleotides: 2. There are 14 residues in the CDR3. Germline values: CDR1 MNHEY, CDR2 SMNVEV (reference sequence). The CDR3 bases are TGTGCCAGCAGTTTGGGCGGGAGCTACAATGAGCAGTTCTTC. The encoded protein is CASSLGGSYNEQFF.

At least ten counts were recorded for this clonotype. This chain uses TRBV27 with TRBJ2-7, with 14 bases matching TRBD2. Germline CDR1 is MNHEY and CDR2 is SMNVEV (reference sequence). This CDR3 is built from 16 residues. J lost 2 bases, V lost 0 bases, and 0 bases had no gene match. DNA for the CDR3: TGTGCCAGCAGTTTATCGACTAGCGGGAGGGCCTACGAGCAGTACTTC. Protein product: CASSLSTSGRAYEQYF.

The chain carries TRBV5-1 and TRBJ2-1; 10 bases are a match to TRBD2. Germline-derived CDR1 and CDR2 are SGHRS and YFSETQ. J gave up 2 bases and V 0 bases, and 8 bases lay outside the gene matches. CDR3 length: 18 amino acids. CDR3 DNA sequence: TGCGCCAGCAGCTTGGAAGGGGCTGGACTAGCGGCCTACAATGAGCAGTTCTTC. Amino acids: CASSLEGAGLAAYNEQFF.

This clonotype occurred many times. The CDR3 sequence: CASSLRIGLNTEAFF. As DNA, the CDR3 is TGCGCCAGCAGCTTGCGCATAGGCCTGAACACTGAAGCTTTCTTT. The V call is TRBV5-1, the J call TRBJ1-1, with unresolved D. Trimming took off 1 base at V and 0 bases at J, with 10 bases between the two ends. The CDR3 has 15 residues. Per the germline V gene, CDR1 is SGHRS and CDR2 is YFSETQ.

V and J are TRBV28 and TRBJ2-1; TRBD2 matches at 9 bases. The germline V gene encodes CDR1 MDHEN and CDR2 SYDVKM. The CDR3 is 19 residues long. The V segment lost 4 bases and the J segment 3 bases; nucleotides outside the gene matches: 16. In nucleotides, the CDR3 is TGTGCCAGCAGTTCTAGCGGGACCATCTTACTTTCAGACTACAATGAGCAGTTCTTC. Its translation is CASSSSGTILLSDYNEQFF.

This clonotype was found many times. V and J are TRBV28 and TRBJ1-2; 7 bases map to TRBD1. J gave up 4 bases and V 6 bases, and 8 bases lay outside the gene matches. Germline loops: CDR1 MDHEN, CDR2 SYDVKM. This CDR3 is 14 amino acids long. CDR3 in amino acids: CASRFSGTAYGYTF. In nucleotides, the CDR3 is TGTGCCAGCAGGTTCTCCGGGACAGCCTATGGCTACACCTTC.

Ten or more counts support this clonotype. V and J are TRBV3-1 and TRBJ2-7, with a weak D call TRBD1 (5 bases). V was trimmed by 8 bases and J by 0 bases, leaving 5 bases between them. The germline V gene encodes CDR1 LGHDT and CDR2 YNNKEL (reference sequence). The CDR3 runs 11 residues. CDR3 loop: CASGASYEQYF. CDR3 DNA sequence: TGTGCCAGCGGGGCCTCCTACGAGCAGTACTTC.

This clonotype was observed a few times. CDR3 nucleotides: TGTGCCAGCAGTTTATCGACAGTAACCGAGCAGTACTTC. This codes for CASSLSTVTEQYF. The chain links TRBV27 to TRBJ2-7; the D gene is possibly TRBD1 (5 bases). Per the germline V gene, CDR1 is MNHEY and CDR2 is SMNVEV (reference sequence). The V and J ends lost 0 bases and 6 bases respectively, with 9 bases between them. The CDR3 consists of 13 residues.